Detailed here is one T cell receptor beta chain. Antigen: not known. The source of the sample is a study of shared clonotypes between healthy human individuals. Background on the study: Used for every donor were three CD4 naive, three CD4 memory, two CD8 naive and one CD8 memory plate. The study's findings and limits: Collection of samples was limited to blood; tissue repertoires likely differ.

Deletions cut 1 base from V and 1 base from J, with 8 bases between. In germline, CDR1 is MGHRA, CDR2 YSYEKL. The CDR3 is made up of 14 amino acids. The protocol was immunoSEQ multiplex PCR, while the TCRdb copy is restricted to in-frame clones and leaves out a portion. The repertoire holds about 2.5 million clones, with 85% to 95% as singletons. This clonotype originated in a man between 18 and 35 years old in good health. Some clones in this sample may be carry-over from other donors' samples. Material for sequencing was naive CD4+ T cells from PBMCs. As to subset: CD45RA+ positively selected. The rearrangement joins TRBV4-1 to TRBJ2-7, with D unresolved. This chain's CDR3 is CASSQAELSYEQYF. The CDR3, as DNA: TGCGCCAGCAGCCAAGCGGAGTTGTCCTACGAGCAGTACTTC.